This is a list of T cell receptor beta chains from one sample in a study of neurological immune-mediated disorders. Each CDR3 protein gets one entry after TCRdb re-called the 5' RACE reads with MiXCR. The table has around 15,000 distinct CDR3 sequences, under 3.5% seen once. Sample: CD8+ T cells from blood. The source is a woman in her thirties or forties in good health. The conserved cysteine and the conserved F or W are not part of the CDR3 here. The order of the fields is J gene, V gene, CDR3 protein.

j_gene: TRBJ2-7; v_gene: TRBV10-3; CDR3aa: AANTPGDPYEQY
j_gene: TRBJ2-1; v_gene: TRBV5-5; CDR3aa: ASSLDDRGASYNEQF
j_gene: TRBJ2-7; v_gene: TRBV5-1; CDR3aa: ASSQTERPYEQY
j_gene: TRBJ2-7; v_gene: TRBV27; CDR3aa: ASNDPGQGNEQY
j_gene: TRBJ1-1; v_gene: TRBV29-1; CDR3aa: SAEDGTNTEAF
j_gene: TRBJ2-3; v_gene: TRBV7-9; CDR3aa: AISTKLAEATDTQY
j_gene: TRBJ2-1; v_gene: TRBV27; CDR3aa: ASSSLLRESSYNEQF
j_gene: TRBJ1-1; v_gene: TRBV7-2; CDR3aa: ASSPEPGQRANTEAF
j_gene: TRBJ1-1; v_gene: TRBV20-1; CDR3aa: SAWTDLYEAF
j_gene: TRBJ2-5; v_gene: TRBV4-1; CDR3aa: ASSQEPQLGMETQY
j_gene: TRBJ2-2; v_gene: TRBV29-1; CDR3aa: SAQRSGDHTGELF
j_gene: TRBJ1-5; v_gene: TRBV29-1; CDR3aa: SVWDGASNQPQH
j_gene: TRBJ2-7; v_gene: TRBV4-1; CDR3aa: ASSHGQGDYEQY
j_gene: TRBJ1-2; v_gene: TRBV28; CDR3aa: ASSKLVGARDYGYT
j_gene: TRBJ2-1; v_gene: TRBV7-3; CDR3aa: ASSFPQTSPSSYNEQF
j_gene: TRBJ2-2; v_gene: TRBV28; CDR3aa: ASSFLSIGGGGELF
j_gene: TRBJ2-1; v_gene: TRBV5-6; CDR3aa: ASRPGTSGSLPYNEQF
j_gene: TRBJ2-1; v_gene: TRBV6-5; CDR3aa: ASSYASSYNEQF
j_gene: TRBJ1-5; v_gene: TRBV27; CDR3aa: ASSLSLGGSNQPQH
j_gene: TRBJ2-6; v_gene: TRBV7-8; CDR3aa: ASSPLGSDSGANVLT
j_gene: TRBJ2-1; v_gene: TRBV6-2/TRBV6-3; CDR3aa: ASSHGANEQF
j_gene: TRBJ2-7; v_gene: TRBV20-1; CDR3aa: SARGTDMTSGRSYEQY